What follows are 19 T cell receptor beta chains derived from one specimen sequenced in a study of T cells after posttransplantation cyclophosphamide. Assay: immunoSEQ multiplex PCR; the TCRdb copy retains only in-frame clones and omits some. The repertoire consists of around 12,000 clones, none detected only once. A marrow graft followed busulfan-fludarabine conditioning, with cyclophosphamide on days +3 and +4. The sample was PBMCs, taken after allogeneic stem cell transplant with posttransplant cyclophosphamide. The source is a female patient in her forties or fifties who received an allogeneic stem cell transplant from an unrelated donor, was CMV-positive, and had acute GVHD only. Part of the T cell pool may stem from the graft donor.

This clone was seen many times. V is TRBV28 and J is TRBJ2-7, with 11 bases aligning to TRBD2. The CDR3 spans 16 residues. Germline V gene lookup returns CDR1 MDHEN and CDR2 SYDVKM. The ends lost 4 bases at V and 3 bases at J; junction bases unmatched: 8. CDR3 DNA sequence: TGTGCCAGCAGTTCAGAAACTAGCGGGGGTTTCTACGAGCAGTACTTC. Translation: CASSSETSGGFYEQYF.

This clone has more than one count but fewer than ten. The chain joins TRBV5-6 to TRBJ2-7; D ambiguous. CDR1 is SGHDT, CDR2 YYEEEE, per germline. The CDR3 loop spans 16 amino acids. V gave up 0 bases and J gave up 0 bases, with 13 bases separating them. The DNA of the CDR3 is TGTGCCAGCAGCTTGGGCGTGGGGTGGGGCTCCTACGAGCAGTACGTC. It translates to CASSLGVGWGSYEQYV.

This clone was seen at least ten times. J is TRBJ1-2 and V is TRBV7-3; the match to TRBD1 covers 9 bases. Germline CDR1 SGHTA, CDR2 FQGTGA. This CDR3 comprises 16 residues. The J segment lost 4 bases and the V segment lost 0 bases, leaving 6 bases of the junction unmatched. The CDR3 DNA reads TGTGCCAGCAGCTTAACTCATACAGGGGGCGGCTATGGCTACACCTTC. It encodes CASSLTHTGGGYGYTF.

Comments on this clone: A read error is likely here: a far larger clone is one base away. V gene TRBV7-9 combines with J gene TRBJ2-3, with 9 bases identical to TRBD1. CDR1 and CDR2 from the germline V gene are SEHNR and FQNEAQ (reference sequence). This CDR3 is built from 16 residues. The CDR3, as DNA: TGTGCCAGCATCTTAGGGGGGACAGGGTACACAGATACGCAGTATTTT. Encoded protein: CASILGGTGYTDTQYF.

This clone was found many times. J is TRBJ2-5 and V is TRBV19; TRBD1 matches 8 bases. The germline V gene has CDR1 LNHDA and CDR2 SQIVND (reference sequence). The V segment lost 4 bases and the J segment 1 base; nucleotides outside the gene matches: 5. This CDR3 comprises 15 residues. The DNA of the CDR3 is TGTGCCAGTAGTACAGGGGGCGCCGGCCAAGAGACCCAGTACTTC. It yields the protein CASSTGGAGQETQYF.

There are a few counts of this clone. The chain couples TRBV7-8 to TRBJ2-5; 8 nucleotides agree with TRBD2. After removal of 1 base from V and 5 bases from J, the junction contained 6 bases not matched to a gene. Germline CDR1 SGHVS, CDR2 FQNEAQ. This CDR3 is built from 15 residues. The CDR3 reads CASSLGGTRSETQYF. The CDR3, as DNA: TGTGCCAGCAGCTTAGGGGGGACTAGGTCGGAGACCCAGTACTTC.

The chain couples TRBV14 to TRBJ2-3, with TRBD1 matching over 9 bases. The V segment lost 4 bases and the J segment 6 bases; nucleotides outside the gene matches: 14. This CDR3 is 17 amino acids long. CDR1 and CDR2 (germline): SGHDN, FVKESK. CDR3 bases: TGTGCCAGCAGCCTTTCCACCGGGACAGGGAGGCCGGATACGCAGTATTTT. Encoded protein: CASSLSTGTGRPDTQYF.

This clone appeared many times. J is TRBJ1-1 and V is TRBV5-4, with D unresolved. Trimming cost V 3 bases and J 1 base, with 7 bases left between them. This CDR3 spans 13 amino acids. Germline loops: CDR1 SGHNT, CDR2 YYREEE (reference sequence). The CDR3 region has the DNA TGTGCCAGCAGCTCTCAACAGAACACTGAAGCTTTCTTT. This gives the protein CASSSQQNTEAFF. Together with reference TRBV5-4 and TRBJ1-1, the CDR3 gives the full variable domain: ETGVTQSPTHLIKTRGQQVTLRCSSQSGHNTVSWYQQALGQGPQFIFQYYREEENGRGNFPPRFSGLQFPNYSSELNVNALELDDSALYLCASSSQQNTEAFFGQGTRLTVV.

This clone has a count of ten or more. CDR3 protein: CASSSRDRGGNTIYF. The CDR3 nucleotides read TGTGCCAGCAGTTCCAGGGACAGGGGTGGAAACACCATATATTTT. The chain joins TRBV2 to TRBJ1-3, with TRBD1 matching 10 bases. Germline V lookup: CDR1 SNHLY, CDR2 FYNNEI. This CDR3 spans 15 amino acids. With V trimmed by 5 bases and J by 3 bases, 4 bases remained unmatched.

This clone was seen repeatedly, ten times or more. This chain connects TRBV27 to TRBJ2-1; the D gene is possibly TRBD2 (7 bases). Germline loops: CDR1 MNHEY, CDR2 SMNVEV (reference sequence). The CDR3 is made up of 15 amino acids. V was clipped by 6 bases and J by 8 bases, with 20 bases between them. The CDR3 DNA sequence: TGTGCCAGCAGCCTGCCGGGGGGCCGCCAGGATGAGCAGTTCTTC. Translated: CASSLPGGRQDEQFF.

Only a few counts were recorded for this clone. The chain joins TRBV18 to TRBJ1-2; the D gene is possibly TRBD1 (5 bases). With 1 base removed from V and 5 bases from J, the gap between germline ends came to 11 bases. The V gene's germline CDR1 is KGHSH and CDR2 LQKENI. CDR3 size: 14 residues. Written as DNA, the CDR3 is TGTGCCAGCTCACCACGGGGGGTTCGGTATGGCTACACCTTC. Translating it yields CASSPRGVRYGYTF.

This clone showed up many times. V is TRBV5-5 and J is TRBJ2-1; TRBD1 matches 7 bases. The germline gives CDR1 SGHKS, CDR2 YYEKEE (reference sequence). This CDR3 has 15 amino acids. V shed 5 bases, J shed 5 bases, and the junction held 10 bases outside the gene matches. The CDR3 region has the DNA TGTGCCAGCAGTTATCGTGACAGGGCCAACAATGAGCAGTTCTTC. Translation: CASSYRDRANNEQFF.

The genes are TRBV19 and TRBJ2-2, with TRBD2 identical over 14 bases. The V segment lost 7 bases and the J segment 6 bases; nucleotides outside the gene matches: 13. Looked up from germline, CDR1 is LNHDA and CDR2 is SQIVND (reference sequence). The CDR3 spans 18 residues. Here the CDR3 DNA reads TGTGCCAGTACCGACCAGGGACTAGCGGGGGAAACTGCCGGGGAGCTGTTTTTT. As protein: CASTDQGLAGETAGELFF.

This clone has only a few counts. The J gene is TRBJ1-6, the V gene TRBV2, with 7 bases lining up with TRBD1. Looked up from germline, CDR1 is SNHLY and CDR2 is FYNNEI. With V trimmed by 6 bases and J by 7 bases, 6 bases remained unmatched. CDR3 length equals 14 residues. The CDR3: CASRLTGTNSPLHF. CDR3 bases: TGTGCCAGCAGACTGACAGGGACGAATTCACCCCTCCACTTT. Variable domain in full (rest from reference TRBV2 and TRBJ1-6): EPEVTQTPSHQVTQMGQEVILRCVPISNHLYFYWYRQILGQKVEFLVSFYNNEISEKSEIFDDQFSVERPDGSNFTLKIRSTKLEDSAMYFCASRLTGTNSPLHFGNGTRLTVT.

J is TRBJ2-5 and V is TRBV5-1; 7 bases align to TRBD2. The DNA end lines up better with TRBJ2-7; the J call may be wrong. Germline assignment: CDR1 SGHRS and CDR2 YFSETQ. The length of the CDR3 is 15 residues. CDR3 sequence: CASSLDIAGLYEQYF. The CDR3 DNA reads as TGCGCCAGCAGCTTGGATATAGCGGGCCTCTACGAGCAGTACTTC.

This clone has only a few counts. The chain links TRBV19 to TRBJ2-5; TRBD2 matches at 7 bases. TRBJ2-7 matches the DNA end more closely, so the J call is doubtful. Germline V lookup: CDR1 LNHDA, CDR2 SQIVND (reference sequence). The CDR3 spans 15 residues. DNA of the CDR3: TGTGCCAGTAGTGTCCAGCGGGATATTCGCTACGAGCAGTACTTC. As protein: CASSVQRDIRYEQYF.

The table lists this clone with many counts. The chain is built from TRBV19 and TRBJ2-4; tentatively, D is TRBD2 (6 bases). Looked up from germline, CDR1 is LNHDA and CDR2 is SQIVND (reference sequence). Trimming cost V 5 bases and J 3 bases, with 17 bases left between them. This CDR3 is 16 amino acids long. CDR3 DNA sequence: TGTGCCAGTAGTTCGCACCGGGACTCTGGCAAAAACATTCAGTACTTC. Translated: CASSSHRDSGKNIQYF.

This clone was counted many times. The CDR3 loop reads CASTSRLAGFSEQYF. The CDR3 DNA is TGTGCCAGCACCTCTCGACTAGCGGGGTTTTCCGAGCAGTACTTC. The genes are TRBV5-4 and TRBJ2-7, with 11 nucleotides matching TRBD2. CDR3 length equals 15 residues. J lost 6 bases, V lost 6 bases, and 11 bases had no gene match. Germline CDR1 reads SGHNT; CDR2 reads YYREEE (reference sequence).

This clone was found many times. V and J are TRBV2 and TRBJ2-7; D is perhaps TRBD1 (6 bases). V lost 7 bases and J 2 bases, leaving 15 bases between the germline ends. CDR3 length equals 14 residues. The germline V gene has CDR1 SNHLY and CDR2 FYNNEI. CDR3 region: CASISRTVAYEQYV. Written as DNA, the CDR3 is TGTGCCAGCATTAGTAGGACAGTAGCCTACGAGCAGTACGTC.